These 32 T cell receptor beta chains were sequenced from one sample in a study of blood T cell repertoires in COVID-19. Data came from immunoSEQ multiplex PCR; TCRdb stores just in-frame clones and leaves some out. The table lists 210,000 or so clones, roughly nine tenths of them singletons. The specimen sequenced was PBMCs or T cells enriched from blood (not recorded which). The receptor source for this set is a woman aged 45-65 years in a cohort exposed to, infected with or recovered from COVID-19 (not recorded which).

This rearrangement joins TRBV6-2 or TRBV6-3 to TRBJ2-7, with D possibly being TRBD1 (6 bases). Germline assignment: CDR1 MNHEY and CDR2 SVGEGT. V was clipped by 0 bases and J by 2 bases, with 14 bases between them. This CDR3 is 16 amino acids long. CDR3 region: CASSYSLQGGTYEQYF. The CDR3 DNA reads TGTGCCAGCAGTTACTCGTTACAGGGTGGAACCTACGAGCAGTACTTC.

Many counts were recorded for this clone. This rearrangement joins TRBV7-9 to TRBJ1-1; D gene ambiguous. CDR1 is SEHNR and CDR2 is FQNEAQ in the germline V gene (reference sequence). The CDR3 runs to 13 residues. The V gene lost 1 base and the J gene lost 0 bases, with 3 bases spanning the gap. As DNA, the CDR3 is TGTGCCAGCAGCTTAGACATGAACACTGAAGCTTTCTTT. Translating gives CASSLDMNTEAFF.

The chain is built from TRBV21-1 and TRBJ2-1; TRBD2 reflects the table's D call only, with no check against the DNA. TRBV21-1 is shown as a pseudogene. The CDR3 is 15 amino acids. This chain's CDR3 is CASSKEQAGGPRKFF. CDR3 sequence (DNA): TGTGCCAGCAGCAAAGAACAAGCGGGGGGGCCTCGGAAGTTCTTC.

The chain employs TRBV5-1 and TRBJ1-4; 8 bases are a match to TRBD1. V was pared by 4 bases and J by 7 bases, with 6 bases of the junction left unmatched. The CDR3 has 14 amino acids. CDR1 is SGHRS, CDR2 YFSETQ, per germline. The CDR3 is CASSKTGGSEKLFF. The CDR3 nucleotides read TGCGCCAGCAGCAAAACAGGGGGTAGTGAAAAACTGTTTTTT.

The chain has TRBV7-2 and TRBJ2-1, with TRBD1 matching over 9 bases. Germline-derived CDR1 and CDR2 are SGHTA and FQGNSA. The CDR3 runs to 14 residues. The J segment lost 4 bases and the V segment lost 5 bases, leaving 3 bases of the junction unmatched. Here the CDR3 DNA reads TGTGCCAGCAGCGGACAGGGGACTTACAATGAGCAGTTCTTC. Protein sequence: CASSGQGTYNEQFF. The full variable domain, completed using reference TRBV7-2 and TRBJ2-1, is GAGVSQSPSNKVTEKGKDVELRCDPISGHTALYWYRQSLGQGLEFLIYFQGNSAPDKSGLPSDRFSAERTGGSVSTLTIQRTQQEDSAVYLCASSGQGTYNEQFFGPGTRLTVL.

CDR3 protein: CAISLSDSNQPQHF. The CDR3 nucleotides are TGTGCCATCAGTCTAAGCGATAGCAATCAGCCCCAGCATTTT. The chain combines TRBV10-3 with TRBJ1-5; D not resolved. The CDR3 contains 14 residues. Trimming removed 5 bases from V and 0 bases from J, with 8 bases in between. The V gene's germline CDR1 is ENHRY and CDR2 SYGVKD.

In this sample, this clone turned up a few times. At one end the junction does not follow the germline gene, possibly because of a read error. The rearrangement uses TRBV27 and TRBJ1-2; D possibly corresponds to TRBD1 (5 bases). Germline V CDR1 and CDR2: MNHEY, SMNVEV (reference sequence). The CDR3 extends over 12 amino acids. Here the CDR3 DNA reads TGTGCCAGCAGTTTATCGGGGGGTGTGTTGTCCTTC. It encodes CASSLSGGVLSF.

The chain combines TRBV29-1 with TRBJ1-1, with D possibly being TRBD1 (5 bases). There are 13 residues in the CDR3. Germline V gene lookup returns CDR1 SQVTM and CDR2 ANQGSEA. Trimming stripped 3 bases from V and 0 bases from J, with 8 bases between. DNA of the CDR3: TGCAGCGTTGAGGGGGGAATGAACACTGAAGCTTTCTTT. Amino acids: CSVEGGMNTEAFF.

The J gene is TRBJ2-7, the V gene TRBV5-4; D ambiguous. Germline V lookup: CDR1 SGHNT, CDR2 YYREEE (reference sequence). V was shortened by 10 bases and J by 0 bases, with 14 bases between the two germline ends. This CDR3 is built from 13 residues. CDR3 DNA: TGTGCCGTGCTCGAGCTTAGCTCCTACGAGCAGTACTTC. Protein: CAVLELSSYEQYF.

The V call is TRBV30, the J call TRBJ2-3, with D possibly being TRBD1 (5 bases). CDR1 and CDR2 from the germline V gene are GTSNPN and SVGIG (reference sequence). Trimming left V 4 bases short and J 2 bases short, with 10 bases between. This CDR3 is 13 amino acids long. The CDR3 here is CAWNWGPTDTQYF. CDR3 bases: TGTGCCTGGAATTGGGGCCCCACAGATACGCAGTATTTT.

The chain has TRBV2 and TRBJ2-4; unclear D gene. Germline V gene sequence: CDR1 SNHLY, CDR2 FYNNEI. Trimming pared 7 bases from V and 0 bases from J, leaving 10 bases between. This CDR3 is 14 amino acids long. CDR3 sequence reads: CASNVASAKNIQYF. The DNA for the CDR3 is TGTGCCAGCAACGTGGCCTCAGCCAAAAACATTCAGTACTTC.

The CDR3 is CASSFGTLYEQYF. The CDR3 DNA sequence: TGTGCCAGCAGCTTCGGGACACTCTACGAGCAGTACTTC. The V gene is TRBV5-4, the J gene TRBJ2-7, with D possibly TRBD1 on 6 matching bases. The CDR3 spans 13 residues. V was shortened by 2 bases and J by 3 bases, with 9 bases between the two germline ends. Germline V lookup: CDR1 SGHNT, CDR2 YYREEE (reference sequence).

The rearrangement joins TRBV4-2 to TRBJ2-3; TRBD2 aligns across 8 bases. The V gene end was trimmed by 6 bases and the J gene end by 1 base; junction bases not matched to a gene: 9. The germline V gene encodes CDR1 LGHNA and CDR2 YNFKEQ. CDR3 length equals 16 residues. DNA for the CDR3: TGTGCCAGCAGACCAAACAGCGGGGGCCGCACAGATACGCAGTATTTT. It is translated as CASRPNSGGRTDTQYF.

This clone appeared once. V gene TRBV4-3 combines with J gene TRBJ1-1; D may be TRBD1 (6 bases). Germline V gene lookup returns CDR1 LGHNA and CDR2 YSLEER. There are 13 residues in the CDR3. The V end lost 4 bases, the J end lost 5 bases, and 11 bases lay between the germline ends. CDR3 region: CASSPRTETEAFF. The DNA of the CDR3 is TGCGCCAGCAGCCCCCGGACAGAGACTGAAGCTTTCTTT.

In this sample, this clone turned up a few times. The rearrangement joins TRBV5-1 to TRBJ2-7, with 9 positions matching TRBD1. This CDR3 region has 14 residues. With V trimmed by 1 base and J by 5 bases, 4 bases remained unmatched. Germline-derived CDR1 and CDR2 are SGHRS and YFSETQ. The CDR3 DNA sequence: TGCGCCAGCAGCTTGAGGGACAGGGCCCACGAGCAGTACTTC. Translating it yields CASSLRDRAHEQYF.

The chain carries TRBV5-1 and TRBJ1-6, with D perhaps matching TRBD1 (6 bases). Germline CDR1 and CDR2: SGHRS and YFSETQ. Trimming pared 7 bases from V and 10 bases from J, leaving 18 bases between. The CDR3 runs to 14 residues. CDR3 sequence reads: CASQGRDKGSPLHF. As DNA, the CDR3 is TGCGCCAGCCAAGGTCGGGACAAGGGATCACCCCTCCACTTT.

The chain employs TRBV10-3 and TRBJ1-1; 8 positions match TRBD1. CDR1 ENHRY and CDR2 SYGVKD come from the germline V gene. V was clipped by 4 bases and J by 0 bases; unmatched bases: 1. CDR3 length equals 14 residues. The CDR3 loop reads CAISGQGLNTEAFF. The CDR3 DNA reads as TGTGCCATCAGTGGACAGGGGCTGAACACTGAAGCTTTCTTT.

The genes are TRBV6-5 and TRBJ2-7; 10 positions agree with TRBD1. The germline gives CDR1 MNHEY, CDR2 SVGAGI. With V trimmed by 4 bases and J by 7 bases, 10 bases remained unmatched. There are 15 residues in the CDR3. The CDR3 spells CASSFGTGAPTEQYF. The CDR3 DNA reads as TGTGCCAGCAGTTTTGGGACAGGGGCCCCAACGGAGCAGTACTTC.

The genes are TRBV30 and TRBJ1-1; no firm D call. Per the germline V gene, CDR1 is GTSNPN and CDR2 is SVGIG (reference sequence). The CDR3 has 14 residues. V was cut by 0 bases and J by 2 bases, with 10 bases left in between. CDR3 loop: CAWSVSVRNTEAFF. DNA of the CDR3: TGTGCCTGGAGTGTATCTGTTAGAAACACTGAAGCTTTCTTT.

The gene calls are TRBV7-9 and TRBJ1-2, with D unclear. This CDR3 comprises 14 residues. The V end was cut by 4 bases, the J end by 3 bases, with 12 bases between. The germline CDR1 and CDR2 sequences are SEHNR and FQNEAQ (reference sequence). This CDR3 is CASSSLPEYYGYTF. Written as DNA, the CDR3 is TGTGCCAGCAGCTCCCTACCCGAGTACTATGGCTACACCTTC.

The CDR3 loop is CARVSQSYEQYF. CDR3 in DNA: TGTGCCAGGGTTTCTCAGTCCTACGAGCAGTACTTC. This chain uses TRBV27 with TRBJ2-7; no clear D gene. Deletions cut 9 bases from V and 1 base from J, with 10 bases between. This CDR3 contains 12 residues. Germline V lookup: CDR1 MNHEY, CDR2 SMNVEV (reference sequence).

The V gene is TRBV4-1, the J gene TRBJ2-3; the match to TRBD1 covers 9 bases. Trimming at V came to 4 bases and at J to 5 bases, leaving 10 bases not matched to a gene. CDR1 and CDR2 (germline): MGHRA, YSYEKL. The length of the CDR3 is 16 residues. CDR3 in DNA: TGCGCCAGCAGCCCCTTACAGGGGGCGGCGGGAGATACGCAGTATTTT. Residues: CASSPLQGAAGDTQYF.

J is TRBJ1-2 and V is TRBV19, with unresolved D. Trimming took off 5 bases at V and 4 bases at J, with 14 bases between the two ends. Germline CDR1 is LNHDA and CDR2 is SQIVND (reference sequence). This CDR3 has 14 amino acids. The CDR3 bases are TGTGCCAGTAGTGTCGGGGAGGGCCCCTATGGCTACACCTTC. It is translated as CASSVGEGPYGYTF.

The chain couples TRBV11-2 to TRBJ2-1; TRBD1 is a possible D gene (5 bases). Trimming removed 5 bases from V and 2 bases from J, with 10 bases in between. This CDR3 is built from 14 residues. Germline V gene lookup returns CDR1 SGHAT and CDR2 FQNNGV. Written as DNA, the CDR3 is TGTGCCAGCAGCAAGGGGCTCCCCTACAATGAGCAGTTCTTC. This encodes CASSKGLPYNEQFF.

This clone was detected only a few times. This chain connects TRBV28 to TRBJ1-4; 8 bases fit TRBD1. V shed 6 bases and J 2 bases; nucleotides not matched to a gene: 5. This CDR3 region has 15 residues. The germline V gene has CDR1 MDHEN and CDR2 SYDVKM. The CDR3 bases are TGTGCCAGCAGCCCAGGGGGCTCGACTAATGAAAAACTGTTTTTT. Its translation is CASSPGGSTNEKLFF.

This clone has only one observation. The CDR3 spells CASGLARDRQAFF. The CDR3 DNA is TGTGCTAGTGGTTTGGCCCGGGACAGGCAAGCTTTCTTT. The chain joins TRBV12-5 to TRBJ1-1, with 8 bases identical to TRBD1. The junction had 4 bases not matched to a gene; V was cut back by 1 base and J by 9 bases. The CDR3 sequence is 13 residues long. Germline V gene data show CDR1 as LGHNT and CDR2 as FRNRAP.

The CDR3 sequence: CSVQGPNEKLFF. For the CDR3, the DNA is TGCAGCGTACAGGGCCCTAATGAAAAACTGTTTTTT. This rearrangement joins TRBV29-1 to TRBJ1-4; the D gene is possibly TRBD1 (6 bases). The CDR3 sequence is 12 residues long. V lost 6 bases and J lost 3, with 8 bases in between. CDR1 SQVTM and CDR2 ANQGSEA come from the germline V gene. The full variable domain, in which reference TRBV29-1 and TRBJ1-4 provide the parts outside the CDR3, is SAVISQKPSRDICQRGTSLTIQCQVDSQVTMMFWYRQQPGQSLTLIATANQGSEATYESGFVIDKFPISRPNLTFSTLTVSNMSPEDSSIYLCSVQGPNEKLFFGSGTQLSVL.

This clone occurred once. V usage is TRBV7-2 and J usage is TRBJ1-3; 7 bases match TRBD1. Germline lookup yields CDR1 SGHTA and CDR2 FQGNSA. This CDR3 spans 16 amino acids. J was trimmed by 3 bases and V by 4 bases; bases with no gene match: 9. In DNA form, the CDR3 reads TGTGCCAGCAGCTCAACAGACAGGGTGATTGGAAACACCATATATTTT. It specifies CASSSTDRVIGNTIYF.

The rearrangement joins TRBV4-2 to TRBJ2-7, with D possibly TRBD2 on 5 matching bases. Germline CDR1 LGHNA, CDR2 YNFKEQ. Trimming removed 1 base from V and 3 bases from J, with 7 bases in between. The CDR3 consists of 13 residues. The CDR3 DNA is TGTGCCAGCAGCCAAGTCGGAGGCTACGAGCAGTACTTC. As protein: CASSQVGGYEQYF.

The rearrangement links TRBV12-3 or TRBV12-4 to TRBJ1-2, with TRBD1 matching 9 bases. Trimming removed 6 bases from V and 8 bases from J; junction bases left unmatched: 4. The CDR3 runs to 12 residues. CDR3 bases: TGTGCCAGCAGAGCTACAGGGGGCGGCTACACCTTC. The encoded protein is CASRATGGGYTF.

This clone was observed a single time. CDR3 bases: TGTGCCAGCTCCCTAACTAGCGGAGACCTTCTAAAGCAGTACTTC. The encoded protein is CASSLTSGDLLKQYF. The rearrangement joins TRBV18 to TRBJ2-7; TRBD2 matches 8 bases. Germline V gene sequence: CDR1 KGHSH, CDR2 LQKENI. This CDR3 has 15 residues. With V trimmed by 6 bases and J by 8 bases, 15 bases remained unmatched.

The chain employs TRBV7-9 and TRBJ2-7, with TRBD2 as a possible D gene (5 bases). The CDR3 runs 13 residues. The germline V gene has CDR1 SEHNR and CDR2 FQNEAQ (reference sequence). V lost 1 base and J lost 11, with 15 bases in between. The CDR3 DNA sequence: TGTGCCAGCAGCTTAGTTTACCGAGGGATCAAGTACTTC. Residues: CASSLVYRGIKYF.